What follows are 2 T cell receptor beta chains derived from one specimen sequenced in a study of a mutant IDH1 vaccine in newly diagnosed glioma. TCRdb's copy holds only in-frame clones and misses some; the assay was immunoSEQ multiplex PCR. The top ten clones hold 7.5% to 9.5% of a sample with roughly 41,000 clones, about 73% of them seen once. Time point in this sample: baseline, week 1 (first vaccination visit). Treatment noted: pre-vaccination baseline after standard-of-care therapy. The sequenced sample was PBMCs, obtained from a glioma patient treated with radiotherapy, temozolomide or both. These receptors originate from a man aged 35-49 years with glioma. Some clones in this sample may be carry-over from other donors' samples.

There are a few counts of this clone. The rearrangement links TRBV29-1 to TRBJ1-1, with a tentative D call TRBD1 (5 bases). This CDR3 is built from 13 residues. The V gene's germline CDR1 is SQVTM and CDR2 ANQGSEA. Trimming took 4 bases from V and 3 from J, leaving 12 bases between them. The CDR3 region has the DNA TGCAGCGTTGCCGGGGGAGGAGACACTGAAGCTTTCTTT. Translation gives CSVAGGGDTEAFF.

This chain joins TRBV4-1 and TRBJ2-2; D call uncertain. Germline V gene lookup returns CDR1 MGHRA and CDR2 YSYEKL. V dropped 3 bases and J dropped 6 bases, with 17 bases sitting between them. The CDR3 consists of 16 residues. CDR3 amino acids: CASSHLPVQTPGELFF. DNA for the CDR3: TGCGCCAGCAGCCATCTGCCCGTCCAAACCCCCGGGGAGCTGTTTTTT.